The TCR beta chain described here comes from a study of OX40 agonist ivuxolimab in advanced cancers. Study at large: Enrollees could have had prior anti-PD-1, anti-PD-L1 or anti-CTLA-4 therapy, which approximately 38% had received. Study outcomes and limitations: Still undetermined is the antigen specificity of the expanded peripheral T cells. CD4+ and CD8+ T cells in blood underwent clonal expansion by week 6 at 0.1 to 3.0 mg/kg.

Baseline was the first blood sampling point, followed by cycle 4 day 1 and cycle 7 day 1. On this clone: The antigen remains unidentified.

Method: immunoSEQ multiplex PCR; TCRdb's copy keeps in-frame clones and lacks some. The repertoire has around 64,000 clones, about 94% of them found once; the top ten carry roughly 7.5%. Sequenced material: CD4+ or CD8+ T cells sorted from blood, taken in a trial of the OX40 agonist ivuxolimab. The clonotype was recovered from an adult with an advanced solid tumor such as melanoma, head and neck, liver or kidney cancer.

This CDR3 reads CASSLVALMNSGANVLTF. CDR3 nucleotides: TGTGCCAGCAGCTTAGTGGCACTAATGAACTCTGGGGCCAACGTCCTGACTTTC. This rearrangement joins TRBV7-9 to TRBJ2-6; D is undetermined. Trimming pared 1 base from V and 0 bases from J, leaving 13 bases between. CDR1 SEHNR and CDR2 FQNEAQ come from the germline V gene (reference sequence). The CDR3 extends over 18 amino acids. The full variable domain, its missing parts supplied by reference TRBV7-9 and TRBJ2-6, is DTGVSQNPRHKITKRGQNVTFRCDPISEHNRLYWYRQTLGQGPEFLTYFQNEAQLEKSRLLSDRFSAERPKGSFSTLEIQRTEQGDSAMYLCASSLVALMNSGANVLTFGAGSRLTVL.